This TCR beta chain was profiled in a study of vaccination and CD4 T cells after COVID-19. Study summary: SARS-CoV-2 PCR on nasal swabs had been positive for the convalescent patients; some 10 were mild and one was severe. Post-vaccine sampling followed dose two by a median about 72 days (range 14 to 241). Overlapping spike peptides from SARS-CoV-2, HCoV-NL63, HCoV-OC43 and HCoV-229E served to stimulate the cells.

Germline CDR1 and CDR2: DFQATT and SNEGSKA (reference sequence). The CDR3 loop spans 15 amino acids. V was trimmed by 0 bases and J by 0 bases, leaving 9 bases between them. This clonotype has only a few counts. Its antigen is undetermined. Time point described: late sampling 161 to 241 days after vaccination in a few convalescent patients. Treatment denoted: approximately 11-day PBMC culture with coronavirus spike peptide pools or control peptides (ViraFEST assay). An Oncomine TCR Beta short-read assay was used to sequence the DNA from cultured CD4+ T cells. TCRdb used MiXCR to reprocess the PCR reads, holding one entry per CDR3 protein. The table includes approximately 15,000 distinct CDR3 sequences, around 48% detected once.

Material: CD4+ T cells from blood, cultured in vitro, obtained about 7 months after SARS-CoV-2 vaccination. The J gene is TRBJ1-5, the V gene TRBV20-1, with no clear D. The source is a human donor who had recovered from COVID-19. The CDR3 region has the DNA TGCAGTGCTAGAGATGACCTGTATAGCAATCAGCCCCAGCATTTT. This gives the protein CSARDDLYSNQPQHF.